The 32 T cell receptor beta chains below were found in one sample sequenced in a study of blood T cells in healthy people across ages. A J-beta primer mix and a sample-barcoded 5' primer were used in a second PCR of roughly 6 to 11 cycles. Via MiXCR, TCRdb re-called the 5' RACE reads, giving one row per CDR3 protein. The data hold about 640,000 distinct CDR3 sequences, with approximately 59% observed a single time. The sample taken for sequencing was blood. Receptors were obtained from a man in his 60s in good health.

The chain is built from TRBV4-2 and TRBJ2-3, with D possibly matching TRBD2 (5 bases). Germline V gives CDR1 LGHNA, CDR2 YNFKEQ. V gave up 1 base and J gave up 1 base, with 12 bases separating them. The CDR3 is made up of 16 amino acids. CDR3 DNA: TGTGCCAGCAGCCAAGGATGGCTAGCCCGCACAGATACGCAGTATTTT. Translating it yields CASSQGWLARTDTQYF.

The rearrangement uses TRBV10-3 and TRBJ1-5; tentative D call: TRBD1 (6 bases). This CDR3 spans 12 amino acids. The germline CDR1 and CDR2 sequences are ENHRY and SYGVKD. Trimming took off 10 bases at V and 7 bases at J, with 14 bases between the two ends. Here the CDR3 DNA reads TGTGCCACCGGCGGGGGCAGGCAGCCCCAGCATTTT. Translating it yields CATGGGRQPQHF.

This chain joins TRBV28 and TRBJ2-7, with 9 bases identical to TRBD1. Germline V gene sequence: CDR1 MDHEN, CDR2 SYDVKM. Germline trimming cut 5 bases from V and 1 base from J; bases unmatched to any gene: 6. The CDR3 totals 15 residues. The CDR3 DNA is TGTGCCAGCAGTGAGACAGGGGGATCATCCTACGAGCAGTACTTC. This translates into CASSETGGSSYEQYF.

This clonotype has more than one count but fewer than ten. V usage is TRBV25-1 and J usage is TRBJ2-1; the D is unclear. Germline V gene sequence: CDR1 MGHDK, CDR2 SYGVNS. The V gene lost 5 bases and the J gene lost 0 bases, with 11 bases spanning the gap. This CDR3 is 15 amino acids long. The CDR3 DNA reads TGTGCCAGCAGTCCGACAATCAGCTCCTACAATGAGCAGTTCTTC. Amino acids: CASSPTISSYNEQFF.

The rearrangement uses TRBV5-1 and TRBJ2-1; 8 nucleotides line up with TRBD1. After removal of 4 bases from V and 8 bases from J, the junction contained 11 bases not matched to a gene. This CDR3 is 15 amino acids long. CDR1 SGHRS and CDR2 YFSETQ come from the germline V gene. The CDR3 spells CASSTGTGGLDEQFF. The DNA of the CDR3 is TGCGCCAGCAGCACCGGAACAGGGGGTCTCGATGAGCAGTTCTTC.

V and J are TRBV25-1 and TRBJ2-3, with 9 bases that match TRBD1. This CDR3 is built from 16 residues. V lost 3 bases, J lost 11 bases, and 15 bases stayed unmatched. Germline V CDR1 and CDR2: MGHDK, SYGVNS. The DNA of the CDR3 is TGTGCCAGCAGTGATTCCGTGGGACAGGGTGTATGGGGGCAGTATTTT. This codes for CASSDSVGQGVWGQYF. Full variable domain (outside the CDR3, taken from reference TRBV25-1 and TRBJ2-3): EADIYQTPRYLVIGTGKKITLECSQTMGHDKMYWYQQDPGMELHLIHYSYGVNSTEKGDLSSESTVSRIRTEHFPLTLESARPSHTSQYLCASSDSVGQGVWGQYFGPGTRLTVL.

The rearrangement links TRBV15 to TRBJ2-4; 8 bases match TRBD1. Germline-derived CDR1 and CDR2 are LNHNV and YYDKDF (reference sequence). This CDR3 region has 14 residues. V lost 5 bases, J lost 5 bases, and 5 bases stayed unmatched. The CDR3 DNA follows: TGTGCCACCAGCGAAGACAGGGGACAAAACATTCAGTACTTC. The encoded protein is CATSEDRGQNIQYF.

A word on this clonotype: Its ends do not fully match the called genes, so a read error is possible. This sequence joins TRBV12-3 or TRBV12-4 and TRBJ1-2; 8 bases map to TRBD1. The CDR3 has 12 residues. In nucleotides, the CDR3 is TGTGCCAGCGCCGCGGGACCAGGGGGCTACATCTTC. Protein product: CASAAGPGGYIF.

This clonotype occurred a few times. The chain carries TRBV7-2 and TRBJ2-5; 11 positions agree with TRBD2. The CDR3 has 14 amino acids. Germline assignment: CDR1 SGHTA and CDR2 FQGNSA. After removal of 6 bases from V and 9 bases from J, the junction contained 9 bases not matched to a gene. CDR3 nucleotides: TGTGCCAGCAGACTAGCGGGGGCCGCAGGGGCCCAGTACTTC. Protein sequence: CASRLAGAAGAQYF.

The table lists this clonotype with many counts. The CDR3 nucleotides are TGTGCCAGCAGTTATGCGGGACTAGCTACAGATACGCAGTATTTT. The encoded protein is CASSYAGLATDTQYF. V and J are TRBV6-6 and TRBJ2-3; TRBD2 aligns across 9 bases. CDR3 length: 15 residues. Trimming at V came to 3 bases and at J to 3 bases, leaving 4 bases not matched to a gene. The germline V gene has CDR1 MNHNY and CDR2 SVGAGI (reference sequence).

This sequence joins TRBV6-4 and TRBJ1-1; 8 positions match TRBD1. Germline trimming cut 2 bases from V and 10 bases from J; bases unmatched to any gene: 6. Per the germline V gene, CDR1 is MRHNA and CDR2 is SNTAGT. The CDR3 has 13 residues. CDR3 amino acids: CASSDGQGGRAFF. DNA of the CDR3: TGTGCCAGCAGTGACGGACAGGGCGGGCGAGCTTTCTTT.

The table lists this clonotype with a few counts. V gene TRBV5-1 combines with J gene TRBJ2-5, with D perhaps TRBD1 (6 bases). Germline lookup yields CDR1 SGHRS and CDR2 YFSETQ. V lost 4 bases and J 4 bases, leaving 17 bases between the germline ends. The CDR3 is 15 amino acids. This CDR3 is CASSRLALQGETQYF. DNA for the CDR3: TGCGCCAGCAGCAGACTTGCGTTACAGGGAGAGACCCAGTACTTC.

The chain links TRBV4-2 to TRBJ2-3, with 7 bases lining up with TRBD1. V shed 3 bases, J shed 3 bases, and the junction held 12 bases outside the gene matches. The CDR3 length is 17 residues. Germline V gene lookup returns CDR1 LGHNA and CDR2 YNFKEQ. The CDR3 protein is CASSQGRTGMGTDTQYF. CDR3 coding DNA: TGTGCCAGCAGCCAGGGCCGGACAGGAATGGGGACAGATACGCAGTATTTT.

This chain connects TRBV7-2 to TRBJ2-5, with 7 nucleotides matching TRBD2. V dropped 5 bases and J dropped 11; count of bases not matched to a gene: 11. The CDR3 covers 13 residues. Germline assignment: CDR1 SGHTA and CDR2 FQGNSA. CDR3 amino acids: CASSVGRGSEQYF. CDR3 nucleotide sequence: TGTGCCAGCAGCGTAGGGAGGGGCAGTGAGCAGTACTTC.

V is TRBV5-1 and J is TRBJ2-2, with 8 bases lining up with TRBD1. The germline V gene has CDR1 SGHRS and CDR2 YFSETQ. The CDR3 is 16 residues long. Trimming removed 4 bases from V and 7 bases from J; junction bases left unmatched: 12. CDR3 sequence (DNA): TGCGCCAGCAGCGTTTCCGGGACAGGCCGGGGCGGGGAGCTGTTTTTT. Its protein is CASSVSGTGRGGELFF.

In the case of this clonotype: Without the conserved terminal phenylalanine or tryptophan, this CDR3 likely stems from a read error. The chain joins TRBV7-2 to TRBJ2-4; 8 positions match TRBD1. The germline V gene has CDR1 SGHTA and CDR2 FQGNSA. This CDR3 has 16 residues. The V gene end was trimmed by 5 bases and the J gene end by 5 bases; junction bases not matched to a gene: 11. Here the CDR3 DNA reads TGTGCCAGCAGCATACTCCCAGGGGGCACCCAAAACATTCAGTACTTA. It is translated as CASSILPGGTQNIQYL.

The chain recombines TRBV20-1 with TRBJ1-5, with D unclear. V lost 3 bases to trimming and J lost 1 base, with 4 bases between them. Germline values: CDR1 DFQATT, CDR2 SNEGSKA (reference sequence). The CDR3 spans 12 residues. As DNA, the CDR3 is TGCAGTGCTAGGAAAAGCAATCAGCCCCAGCATTTT. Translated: CSARKSNQPQHF.

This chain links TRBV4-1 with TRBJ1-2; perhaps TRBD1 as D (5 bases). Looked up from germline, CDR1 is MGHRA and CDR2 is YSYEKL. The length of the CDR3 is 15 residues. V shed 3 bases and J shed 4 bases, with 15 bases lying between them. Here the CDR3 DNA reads TGCGCCAGCAGCCAGGGGCAGGGTATGGTCTATGGCTACACCTTC. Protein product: CASSQGQGMVYGYTF.

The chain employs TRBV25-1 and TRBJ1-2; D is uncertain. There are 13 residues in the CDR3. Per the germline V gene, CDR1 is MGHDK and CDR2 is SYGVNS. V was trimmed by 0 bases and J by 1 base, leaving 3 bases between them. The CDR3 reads CASSEYLNYGYTF. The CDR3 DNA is TGTGCCAGCAGTGAATACCTTAACTATGGCTACACCTTC.

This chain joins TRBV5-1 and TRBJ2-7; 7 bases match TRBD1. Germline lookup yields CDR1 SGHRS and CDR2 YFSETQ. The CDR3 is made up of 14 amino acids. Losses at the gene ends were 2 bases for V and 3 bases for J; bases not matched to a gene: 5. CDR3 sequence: CASSFRQGLYEQYF. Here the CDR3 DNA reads TGCGCCAGCAGCTTCCGACAGGGCCTCTACGAGCAGTACTTC.

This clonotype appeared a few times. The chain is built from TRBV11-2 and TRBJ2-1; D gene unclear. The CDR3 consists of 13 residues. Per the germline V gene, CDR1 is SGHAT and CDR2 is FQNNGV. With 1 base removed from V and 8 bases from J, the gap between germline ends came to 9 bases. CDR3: CASSLGSSDEQFF. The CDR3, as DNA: TGTGCCAGCAGCTTAGGTTCTAGTGATGAGCAGTTCTTC.

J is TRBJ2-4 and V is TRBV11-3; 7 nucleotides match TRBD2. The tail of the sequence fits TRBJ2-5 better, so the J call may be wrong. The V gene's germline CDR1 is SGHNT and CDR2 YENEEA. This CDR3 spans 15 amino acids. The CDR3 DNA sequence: TGTGCCAGCAGCGAAGGACTAGGCGTGGCGGAGACCCAGTACTTC. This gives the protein CASSEGLGVAETQYF.

The DNA for the CDR3 is TGTGCCAGCAGTGAAGGTGGCAGGGGAGGCGAGCAGTACTTC. It specifies CASSEGGRGGEQYF. The chain links TRBV6-1 to TRBJ2-5; perhaps D is TRBD1 or TRBD2 (6 bases each). The J call may be faulty, since TRBJ2-7 better matches the DNA end. The CDR3 is 14 amino acids. Germline-derived CDR1 and CDR2 are MNHNS and SASEGT.

CDR3 in DNA: TGTGCCAGCAGTTTGACAGGGGTGGGGCAGCCCCAGCATTTT. This encodes CASSLTGVGQPQHF. The genes are TRBV12-3 or TRBV12-4 and TRBJ1-5; 8 nucleotides align to TRBD1. V trimming: 3 bases; J trimming: 7 bases; junction bases outside the gene matches: 5. The CDR3 is 14 residues long.

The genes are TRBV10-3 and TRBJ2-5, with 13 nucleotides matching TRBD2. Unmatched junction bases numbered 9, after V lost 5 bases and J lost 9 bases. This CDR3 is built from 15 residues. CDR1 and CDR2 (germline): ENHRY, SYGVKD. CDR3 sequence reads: CAISWTSGGSAPQYF. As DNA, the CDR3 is TGTGCCATCAGTTGGACTAGCGGGGGCTCGGCGCCCCAGTACTTC.

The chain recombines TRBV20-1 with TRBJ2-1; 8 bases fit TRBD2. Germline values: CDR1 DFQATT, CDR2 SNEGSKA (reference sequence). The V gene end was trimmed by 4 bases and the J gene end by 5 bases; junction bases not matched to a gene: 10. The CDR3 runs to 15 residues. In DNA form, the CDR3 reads TGCAGTGCTACCCGTAGCGGGACGGGGGACAATGAGCAGTTCTTC. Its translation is CSATRSGTGDNEQFF.

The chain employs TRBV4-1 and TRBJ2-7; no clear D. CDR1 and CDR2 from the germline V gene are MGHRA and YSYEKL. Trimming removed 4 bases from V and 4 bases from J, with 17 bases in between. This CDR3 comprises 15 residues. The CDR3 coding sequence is TGCGCCAGCAGCCTGCAATTATCCCCCCTTTACGAGCAGTACTTC. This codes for CASSLQLSPLYEQYF.

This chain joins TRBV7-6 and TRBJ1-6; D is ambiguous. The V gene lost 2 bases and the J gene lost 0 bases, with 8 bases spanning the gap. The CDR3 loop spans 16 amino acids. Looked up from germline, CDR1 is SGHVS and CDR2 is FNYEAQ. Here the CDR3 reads CASSLSISSYNSPLHF. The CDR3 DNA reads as TGTGCCAGCAGCTTAAGTATCAGCTCCTATAATTCACCCCTCCACTTT.

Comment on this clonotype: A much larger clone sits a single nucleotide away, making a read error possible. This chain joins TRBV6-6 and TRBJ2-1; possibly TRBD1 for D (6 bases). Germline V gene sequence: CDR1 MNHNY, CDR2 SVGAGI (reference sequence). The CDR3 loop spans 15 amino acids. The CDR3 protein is CASSSRTETYNERFF. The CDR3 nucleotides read TGTGCCAGCAGTTCTAGGACAGAAACCTACAATGAGCGGTTCTTC.

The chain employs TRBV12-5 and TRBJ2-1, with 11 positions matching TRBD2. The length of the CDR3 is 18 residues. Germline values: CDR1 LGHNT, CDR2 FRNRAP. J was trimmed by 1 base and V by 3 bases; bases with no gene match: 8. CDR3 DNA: TGTGCTAGTGGTTTCAACCCGACTAGCGGGGTTTCCTACAATGAGCAGTTCTTC. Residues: CASGFNPTSGVSYNEQFF.

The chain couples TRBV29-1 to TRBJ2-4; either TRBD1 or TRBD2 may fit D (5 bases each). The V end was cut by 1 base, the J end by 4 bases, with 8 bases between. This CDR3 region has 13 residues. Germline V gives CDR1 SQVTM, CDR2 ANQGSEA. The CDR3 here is CSVEGDGKNIQYF. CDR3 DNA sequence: TGCAGCGTTGAAGGGGACGGAAAAAACATTCAGTACTTC.

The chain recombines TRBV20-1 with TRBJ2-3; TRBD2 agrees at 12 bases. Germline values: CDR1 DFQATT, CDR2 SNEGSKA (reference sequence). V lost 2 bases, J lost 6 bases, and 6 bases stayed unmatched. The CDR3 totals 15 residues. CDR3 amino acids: CSARTTSGGSDTQYF. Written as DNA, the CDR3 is TGCAGTGCTAGAACGACTAGCGGGGGTTCGGATACGCAGTATTTT.